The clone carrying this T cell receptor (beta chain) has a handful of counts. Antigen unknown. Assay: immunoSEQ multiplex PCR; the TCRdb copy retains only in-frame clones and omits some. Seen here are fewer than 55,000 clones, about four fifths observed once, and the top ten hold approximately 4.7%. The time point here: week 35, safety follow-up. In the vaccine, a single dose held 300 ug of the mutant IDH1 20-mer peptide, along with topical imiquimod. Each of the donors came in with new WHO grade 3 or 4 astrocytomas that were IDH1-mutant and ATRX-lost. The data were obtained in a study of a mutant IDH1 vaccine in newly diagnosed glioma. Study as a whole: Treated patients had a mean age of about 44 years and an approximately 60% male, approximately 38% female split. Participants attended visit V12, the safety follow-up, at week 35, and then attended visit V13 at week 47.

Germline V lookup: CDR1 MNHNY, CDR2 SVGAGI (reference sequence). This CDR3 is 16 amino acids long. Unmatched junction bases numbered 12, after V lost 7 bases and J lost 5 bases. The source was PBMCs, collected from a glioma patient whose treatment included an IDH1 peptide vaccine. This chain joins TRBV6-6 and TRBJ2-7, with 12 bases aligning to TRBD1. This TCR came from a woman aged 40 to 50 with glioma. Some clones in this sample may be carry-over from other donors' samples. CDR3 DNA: TGTGCCAGCACCTCGCGGGGGGGACAGGGGGCGCACGAGCAGTACTTC. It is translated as CASTSRGGQGAHEQYF.